The TCR beta chain under discussion was sequenced for a study of blood T cell repertoires in COVID-19. Study information: Samples taken during acute and convalescent COVID-19 were collected in the United States, Italy and Spain. PBMCs, B-cell-depleted T cells, or T cells provided the cDNA or gDNA that made up the material.

On this clone itself: The same CDR3 can be traced to other DNA sequences in this sample.

Original handling: The authors estimated nucleated cell counts from reference gene primer amplification. Assay: immunoSEQ multiplex PCR; the TCRdb copy retains only in-frame clones and omits some. V, J and clone size were drawn from that table, and D and trimming were deduced from the DNA. The sample consists of under 300,000 clones, around 86% of them appearing once. There are 17 residues in the CDR3. J gave up 3 bases and V 0 bases, and 8 bases lay outside the gene matches. From germline, CDR1 is SGDLS and CDR2 YYNGEE. The sequence was obtained from a man older than 75 with acute or convalescent COVID-19. The sequencing sample was made of peripheral blood. The chain employs TRBV9 and TRBJ2-3; 9 bases map to TRBD2. As DNA, the CDR3 is TGTGCCAGCAGCGTAGATCCCAGCGGGGGGTTGACAGATACGCAGTATTTT. It yields the protein CASSVDPSGGLTDTQYF.